The 25 T cell receptor beta chains below were found in one sample sequenced in a study of blood T cell repertoires in COVID-19. The data were produced by immunoSEQ multiplex PCR, yet TCRdb's version contains in-frame clones alone and is incomplete. The sample includes tens of thousands of clones, roughly 80% of them seen just once. The sequenced sample consisted of peripheral blood. The receptors were gathered from a man in his forties or fifties with active COVID-19.

This clone was detected only a few times. The chain uses TRBV12-5 and TRBJ1-5; D uncertain. V lost 2 bases and J lost 3, with 8 bases in between. This CDR3 spans 14 amino acids. CDR1 and CDR2 from the germline V gene are LGHNT and FRNRAP. The CDR3 region has the DNA TGTGCTAGTGGTTTGAGCGGTCTCAATCAGCCCCAGCATTTT. Translating it yields CASGLSGLNQPQHF.

The chain's CDR3 is CASSYNTPWGGNEQFF. In DNA, the CDR3 is TGTGCCAGCAGTTACAACACCCCATGGGGGGGCAATGAGCAGTTCTTC. This rearrangement joins TRBV6-5 to TRBJ2-1; 7 bases are shared with TRBD2. The ends lost 2 bases at V and 6 bases at J; junction bases unmatched: 10. Germline CDR1 MNHEY, CDR2 SVGAGI. The CDR3 runs 16 residues.

The rearrangement links TRBV18 to TRBJ1-2; 8 bases match TRBD1. CDR3 length: 15 residues. The germline V gene encodes CDR1 KGHSH and CDR2 LQKENI. J gave up 4 bases and V 6 bases, and 10 bases lay outside the gene matches. The CDR3 coding sequence is TGTGCCAGCTCCCCTCGGACAGGGAAGGTCTATGGCTACACCTTC. Translation gives CASSPRTGKVYGYTF. The full variable domain, with the rest looked up from reference TRBV18 and TRBJ1-2, is NAGVMQNPRHLVRRRGQEARLRCSPMKGHSHVYWYRQLPEEGLKFMVYLQKENIIDESGMPKERFSAEFPKEGPSILRIQQVVRGDSAAYFCASSPRTGKVYGYTFGSGTRLTVV.

This chain links TRBV6-5 with TRBJ1-2; the D gene is possibly TRBD1 (6 bases). V gave up 2 bases and J gave up 6 bases, with 13 bases separating them. Germline CDR1 and CDR2: MNHEY and SVGAGI. The CDR3 spans 14 residues. The CDR3 loop reads CASSYGRGYDGYTF. Written as DNA, the CDR3 is TGTGCCAGCAGTTACGGCAGGGGTTACGATGGCTACACCTTC.

V usage is TRBV6-5 and J usage is TRBJ2-7, with TRBD2 identical over 7 bases. The germline gives CDR1 MNHEY, CDR2 SVGAGI. V shed 0 bases, J shed 1 base, and the junction held 6 bases outside the gene matches. The CDR3 spans 16 residues. The CDR3 DNA sequence: TGTGCCAGCAGTTACTCGAGCGGGGAATTGTCCTACGAGCAGTACTTC. It codes for CASSYSSGELSYEQYF.

The chain uses TRBV25-1 and TRBJ2-1; 7 bases are a match to TRBD2. Trimming removed 3 bases from V and 7 bases from J; junction bases left unmatched: 3. The CDR3 has 13 amino acids. CDR1 is MGHDK and CDR2 is SYGVNS in the germline V gene. In nucleotides, the CDR3 is TGTGCCAGCAGTGACGGGGGGTTTAATGAGCAGTTCTTC. Protein sequence: CASSDGGFNEQFF.

The chain has TRBV7-6 and TRBJ1-2; D is possibly TRBD1 (5 bases). The germline V and J ends were trimmed by 2 bases and 0 bases, with 10 bases remaining between them. CDR3 length: 15 amino acids. Per the germline V gene, CDR1 is SGHVS and CDR2 is FNYEAQ. The chain's CDR3 is CASSLSGGTNYGYTF. CDR3 bases: TGTGCCAGCAGCTTATCGGGGGGGACTAACTATGGCTACACCTTC.

This sequence joins TRBV4-3 and TRBJ1-6; D gene ambiguous. Germline V gene lookup returns CDR1 LGHNA and CDR2 YSLEER. The CDR3 is 15 residues long. V was trimmed by 0 bases and J by 6 bases, leaving 9 bases between them. The CDR3 region is CASSQEVGLNSPLHF. The CDR3 nucleotides are TGCGCCAGCAGCCAAGAGGTGGGCCTTAATTCACCCCTCCACTTT.

The genes are TRBV18 and TRBJ2-1, with TRBD1 as a possible D gene (6 bases). CDR1 and CDR2 from the germline V gene are KGHSH and LQKENI. V was cut by 3 bases and J by 9 bases, with 18 bases left in between. This CDR3 comprises 15 residues. CDR3 sequence (DNA): TGTGCCAGCTCACCGGAACTACAGGGAAGCGGTGAGCAGTTCTTC. As protein: CASSPELQGSGEQFF.

The chain has TRBV7-2 and TRBJ2-2; 8 nucleotides align to TRBD2. The length of the CDR3 is 16 residues. Trimming took 3 bases from V and 7 from J; bases not matched to a gene: 10. Germline V gene lookup returns CDR1 SGHTA and CDR2 FQGNSA. CDR3 bases: TGTGCCAGCAGCTTTTTGGCGGGGGGCTATGACGGGGAGCTGTTTTTT. It is translated as CASSFLAGGYDGELFF.

This chain uses TRBV27 with TRBJ1-1; no definite D call. The CDR3 length is 14 residues. V lost 6 bases to trimming and J lost 1 base, with 12 bases between them. Germline values: CDR1 MNHEY, CDR2 SMNVEV (reference sequence). CDR3 protein: CASRALGGNTEAFF. CDR3 DNA sequence: TGTGCCAGCAGGGCCCTCGGAGGGAACACTGAAGCTTTCTTT.

This rearrangement joins TRBV5-1 to TRBJ2-7; the match to TRBD1 covers 7 bases. Trimming removed 2 bases from V and 2 bases from J; junction bases left unmatched: 10. Germline CDR1 and CDR2: SGHRS and YFSETQ. This CDR3 spans 16 amino acids. For the CDR3, the DNA is TGCGCCAGCAGCTTAACAAGGGGACAGAGTCCCTACGAGCAGTACTTC. It specifies CASSLTRGQSPYEQYF.

J is TRBJ2-6 and V is TRBV7-9, with D possibly TRBD1 on 5 matching bases. Germline V lookup: CDR1 SEHNR, CDR2 FQNEAQ (reference sequence). Trimming took off 1 base at V and 1 base at J, with 8 bases between the two ends. This CDR3 contains 16 residues. CDR3 coding DNA: TGTGCCAGCAGCTTAGTCAGGGCTTCTGGGGCCAACGTCCTGACTTTC. Translating gives CASSLVRASGANVLTF.

The J gene is TRBJ2-7, the V gene TRBV4-3, with 8 nucleotides matching TRBD1. With V trimmed by 0 bases and J by 2 bases, 3 bases remained unmatched. The CDR3 runs 15 residues. CDR1 LGHNA and CDR2 YSLEER come from the germline V gene. CDR3 sequence reads: CASSQDQGATYEQYF. The CDR3 DNA reads TGCGCCAGCAGCCAAGATCAGGGGGCAACCTACGAGCAGTACTTC.

The gene calls are TRBV4-1 and TRBJ1-5; perhaps TRBD1 as D (5 bases). The CDR3 totals 16 residues. V was pared by 1 base and J by 1 base, with 11 bases between. Germline-derived CDR1 and CDR2 are MGHRA and YSYEKL. In nucleotides, the CDR3 is TGCGCCAGCAGCCAAGTTCCGGGGGACAGCAATCAGCCCCAGCATTTT. Translated: CASSQVPGDSNQPQHF.

The chain links TRBV7-2 to TRBJ2-3; 9 nucleotides match TRBD2. The ends lost 1 base at V and 6 bases at J; junction bases unmatched: 11. Germline lookup yields CDR1 SGHTA and CDR2 FQGNSA. The CDR3 loop spans 17 amino acids. The CDR3 sequence is CASSLGVAGALTDTQYF. DNA of the CDR3: TGTGCCAGCAGCTTAGGTGTAGCGGGGGCCTTAACGGATACGCAGTATTTT.

The V call is TRBV11-2, the J call TRBJ2-7; 7 positions agree with TRBD2. CDR1 SGHAT and CDR2 FQNNGV come from the germline V gene. This CDR3 is 17 amino acids long. Trimming cost V 1 base and J 0 bases; bases outside gene matches: 9. The DNA for the CDR3 is TGTGCCAGCAGCTTAGGTTGGGAGGGAACCTTCTCCTACGAGCAGTACTTC. Encoded protein: CASSLGWEGTFSYEQYF.

This clone showed up just a few times. The rearrangement joins TRBV29-1 to TRBJ2-3, with 12 bases fitting TRBD2. The germline CDR1 and CDR2 sequences are SQVTM and ANQGSEA. This CDR3 is built from 17 residues. With 2 bases clipped from V and 1 base from J, the junction kept 7 bases outside the gene matches. CDR3 in amino acids: CSVELAGGPRGTDTQYF. Written as DNA, the CDR3 is TGCAGCGTTGAACTAGCGGGGGGGCCAAGGGGCACAGATACGCAGTATTTT.

This rearrangement joins TRBV4-1 to TRBJ2-7, with D possibly being TRBD2 (5 bases). This CDR3 is 13 amino acids long. The germline CDR1 and CDR2 sequences are MGHRA and YSYEKL. Trimming cost V 1 base and J 7 bases, with 11 bases left between them. The CDR3 DNA reads TGCGCCAGCAGCCAAGTCCCCGAGGGTGAGCAGTACTTC. Encoded protein: CASSQVPEGEQYF.

The chain is built from TRBV4-3 and TRBJ2-5, with 11 bases matching TRBD2. The junction had 10 bases not matched to a gene; V was cut back by 0 bases and J by 7 bases. The CDR3 spans 17 residues. Germline V lookup: CDR1 LGHNA, CDR2 YSLEER. The DNA for the CDR3 is TGCGCCAGCAGCCAAGAAGTAGTAGCGGGGGGGCGGGTGACCCAGTACTTC. This translates into CASSQEVVAGGRVTQYF.

The chain links TRBV10-3 to TRBJ1-1, with TRBD1 identical over 8 bases. There are 15 residues in the CDR3. Germline CDR1 and CDR2: ENHRY and SYGVKD. The trim removed 6 bases at V and 1 base at J, leaving 7 bases unmatched. The CDR3 DNA follows: TGTGCCATCAGGATTTGGGACAGGAAGAACACTGAAGCTTTCTTT. It codes for CAIRIWDRKNTEAFF.

The rearrangement joins TRBV19 to TRBJ2-7; tentatively, D is TRBD1 (6 bases). Trimming removed 0 bases at V and 3 bases at J, with 12 bases between. CDR3 length equals 15 residues. Germline CDR1 LNHDA, CDR2 SQIVND (reference sequence). CDR3 in DNA: TGTGCCAGTAGTATAGACGGACAGCTCAACTACGAGCAGTACTTC. It codes for CASSIDGQLNYEQYF.

V usage is TRBV6-5 and J usage is TRBJ2-7; D possibly corresponds to TRBD2 (5 bases). CDR3 length: 14 residues. The ends were cut back, 6 bases at V and 4 bases at J, with 16 bases in the middle. Germline V CDR1 and CDR2: MNHEY, SVGAGI. The DNA of the CDR3 is TGTGCCAGCAGCCCCCTCGGGGTGCCTTACGAGCAGTACTTC. As protein: CASSPLGVPYEQYF.

CDR3: CASSVDGSQGAFEQYF. CDR3 sequence (DNA): TGTGCCAGCAGCGTAGATGGGTCGCAGGGGGCATTCGAGCAGTACTTC. The rearrangement joins TRBV9 to TRBJ2-7; 8 bases agree with TRBD1. The trim removed 0 bases at V and 6 bases at J, leaving 11 bases unmatched. The CDR3 covers 16 residues. Germline V gives CDR1 SGDLS, CDR2 YYNGEE.

This clone appeared a single time. The V call is TRBV5-1, the J call TRBJ1-1; D is undetermined. Germline loops: CDR1 SGHRS, CDR2 YFSETQ. Trimming cost V 3 bases and J 4 bases, with 10 bases left between them. This CDR3 contains 13 residues. In nucleotides, the CDR3 is TGCGCCAGCAGCTATGGGGAGGTCACTGAAGCTTTCTTT. It yields the protein CASSYGEVTEAFF.